This TCR beta chain was identified during a study of T-cell reconstitution after alpha-beta-depleted transplantation in children. A TCRbeta library incorporating unique molecular identifiers was prepared. Each CDR3 protein gets one entry after TCRdb re-called the PCR reads with MiXCR. The top ten clones hold about 5% of a sample with approximately 800,000 distinct CDR3 sequences, about 15% of them seen once. The TCR sequence derives from a male patient under 18 who had a stem cell transplant for acute lymphoblastic leukemia, so the T cells may come from the graft donor. Sample: PBMCs, mostly from graft donor cells, taken 360 days after TCRalphabeta/CD19-depleted stem cell transplant.

In DNA form, the CDR3 reads TGCGCCAGCAGCCAGAGAGGGCCGGACACCGGGGAGCTGTTTTTT. Translation gives CASSQRGPDTGELFF. The rearrangement joins TRBV4-1 to TRBJ2-2; possible D gene TRBD2, 5 bases. V lost 3 bases and J 3 bases, leaving 11 bases between the germline ends. From germline, CDR1 is MGHRA and CDR2 YSYEKL. This CDR3 has 15 residues.